The 14 T cell receptor beta chains given below trace back to one sample, sequenced in a study of breast tumors, draining lymph nodes, adjacent tissues. TCRdb used MiXCR to reprocess the multiplex PCR reads, holding one entry per CDR3 protein. This sample carries approximately 150,000 distinct CDR3 sequences, approximately 32% of them seen once, and the ten largest clones take about 2.5%. Axillary draining lymph nodes of breast cancer patients supplied the node samples. Sequencing was carried out using axillary lymph node tissue. The origin of the receptors is a female donor with breast cancer. Some clones in this sample may be carry-over from other donors' samples.

With regard to this clonotype: Given a much more abundant clone one base away, this may be a read error. This rearrangement joins TRBV7-9 to TRBJ1-2, with TRBD1 matching 7 bases. The CDR3 runs to 13 residues. Germline V CDR1 and CDR2: SEHNR, FQNEAQ (reference sequence). The J segment lost 4 bases and the V segment lost 5 bases, leaving 4 bases of the junction unmatched. As DNA, the CDR3 is TGTGCCAGCAGCCCGACAGGGATCTATGGCTACACCTTC. Translating gives CASSPTGIYGYTF.

This clonotype was counted many times. The gene calls are TRBV7-2 and TRBJ1-2; D uncertain. In germline, CDR1 is SGHTA, CDR2 FQGNSA. The CDR3 sequence is 13 residues long. Trimming took 5 bases from V and 4 from J, leaving 11 bases between them. The CDR3 DNA follows: TGTGCCAGCAGCCTAACAGAGATCTATGGCTACACCTTC. This gives the protein CASSLTEIYGYTF.

This clonotype was counted at least ten times. The CDR3 sequence is CAWSVRTGRNSPLHF. For the CDR3, the DNA is TGTGCCTGGAGTGTTCGCACAGGGAGGAATTCACCCCTCCACTTT. The chain recombines TRBV30 with TRBJ1-6; maybe TRBD1 (6 bases). V was cut by 0 bases and J by 7 bases, with 13 bases left in between. The CDR3 contains 15 residues. Per the germline V gene, CDR1 is GTSNPN and CDR2 is SVGIG (reference sequence).

This clonotype was seen many times. The V and J genes are TRBV25-1 and TRBJ2-5, with 7 bases matching TRBD2. V shed 4 bases and J 7 bases; nucleotides not matched to a gene: 6. From germline, CDR1 is MGHDK and CDR2 SYGVNS. This CDR3 spans 13 amino acids. DNA of the CDR3: TGTGCCAGCAGTGTGAGATCGGGGGGGACCCAGTACTTC. Amino acid sequence: CASSVRSGGTQYF.

This clonotype was seen ten or more times. CDR3 sequence reads: CASTQTGAYEQYF. CDR3 coding DNA: TGTGCCAGCACTCAGACAGGAGCCTACGAGCAGTACTTC. This chain connects TRBV7-9 to TRBJ2-7; D is possibly TRBD1 (6 bases). The CDR3 consists of 13 residues. Germline CDR1 and CDR2: SEHNR and FQNEAQ (reference sequence). With 7 bases removed from V and 2 bases from J, the gap between germline ends came to 12 bases.

This clonotype was counted at least ten times. The rearrangement joins TRBV12-3 or TRBV12-4 to TRBJ2-7; no definite D call. V lost 1 base and J 3 bases, leaving 7 bases between the germline ends. This CDR3 contains 13 residues. The CDR3 is CASSLDIIYEQYV. The CDR3 DNA follows: TGTGCCAGCAGTTTAGACATTATCTACGAGCAGTACGTC.

This clonotype was observed many times. J is TRBJ2-5 and V is TRBV12-3 or TRBV12-4, with D perhaps TRBD1 or TRBD2 (6 bases each). The CDR3 is 16 residues long. Trimming pared 3 bases from V and 1 base from J, leaving 15 bases between. CDR3 nucleotide sequence: TGTGCCAGCAGTTTGTCGGGGGCCGGGCTCCAAGAGACCCAGTACTTC. This encodes CASSLSGAGLQETQYF.

About this clonotype: This likely comes from a read error, as the CDR3 has no conserved phenylalanine or tryptophan at its end. No DNA is shown, since the ends of the CDR3 on it are uncertain; the CDR3 is the one TCRdb lists. The chain uses TRBV7-8 and TRBJ2-5. The CDR3 totals 14 residues, both ends included. Germline CDR1 and CDR2: SGHVS and FQNEAQ. The CDR3 reads CASSLVLGNTEAFL.

This clonotype was recorded many times. The chain couples TRBV3-1 to TRBJ2-6, with D tentatively TRBD1 (6 bases). V lost 0 bases, J lost 12 bases, and 12 bases lay in between. In germline, CDR1 is LGHDT, CDR2 YNNKEL (reference sequence). This CDR3 is built from 14 residues. The chain's CDR3 is CASSQELGQPVLTF. The CDR3, as DNA: TGTGCCAGCAGCCAAGAGTTAGGACAGCCCGTCCTGACTTTC.

This clonotype was seen at least ten times. This sequence joins TRBV12-5 and TRBJ2-3; 8 bases fit TRBD1. The length of the CDR3 is 15 residues. CDR1 and CDR2 from the germline V gene are LGHNT and FRNRAP. V gave up 6 bases and J gave up 1 base; unmatched junction bases: 6. CDR3 DNA sequence: TGTGCTAGTGGACTGGGACAGGTTGGCACAGATACGCAGTATTTT. Translation: CASGLGQVGTDTQYF.

There are many counts of this clonotype. The chain recombines TRBV28 with TRBJ2-1; 7 bases are shared with TRBD1. This CDR3 contains 15 residues. J was trimmed by 8 bases and V by 3 bases; bases with no gene match: 10. CDR1 and CDR2 from the germline V gene are MDHEN and SYDVKM. For the CDR3, the DNA is TGTGCCAGCAGTTTCAGCAGACAGGGTAGAGATGAGCAGTTCTTC. It codes for CASSFSRQGRDEQFF.

V is TRBV5-1 and J is TRBJ2-2; D possibly corresponds to TRBD1 (6 bases). Per the germline V gene, CDR1 is SGHRS and CDR2 is YFSETQ. V gave up 4 bases and J gave up 4 bases, with 17 bases separating them. The CDR3 covers 16 residues. The CDR3 DNA follows: TGCGCCAGCAGCCCTCTGACAGGATTAATCACCGGGGAGCTGTTTTTT. Its translation is CASSPLTGLITGELFF.

Points on this clonotype: At one end the junction does not follow the germline gene, possibly because of a read error. This chain links TRBV2 with TRBJ1-2, with D perhaps TRBD1 (6 bases). The germline gives CDR1 SNHLY, CDR2 FYNNEI. The CDR3 extends over 14 amino acids. In nucleotides, the CDR3 is TGTGCCAGCAGAGCAACCGGGGCAGGGGAAGGCTACACCTTT. Its translation: CASRATGAGEGYTF.

This clonotype was recorded at least ten times. V usage is TRBV6-6 and J usage is TRBJ1-3, with no clear D. Trimming removed 7 bases from V and 8 bases from J, with 12 bases in between. The length of the CDR3 is 12 residues. In germline, CDR1 is MNHNY, CDR2 SVGAGI (reference sequence). This CDR3 is CASISSADTIYF. As DNA, the CDR3 is TGTGCCAGCATCTCAAGCGCTGACACCATATATTTT.